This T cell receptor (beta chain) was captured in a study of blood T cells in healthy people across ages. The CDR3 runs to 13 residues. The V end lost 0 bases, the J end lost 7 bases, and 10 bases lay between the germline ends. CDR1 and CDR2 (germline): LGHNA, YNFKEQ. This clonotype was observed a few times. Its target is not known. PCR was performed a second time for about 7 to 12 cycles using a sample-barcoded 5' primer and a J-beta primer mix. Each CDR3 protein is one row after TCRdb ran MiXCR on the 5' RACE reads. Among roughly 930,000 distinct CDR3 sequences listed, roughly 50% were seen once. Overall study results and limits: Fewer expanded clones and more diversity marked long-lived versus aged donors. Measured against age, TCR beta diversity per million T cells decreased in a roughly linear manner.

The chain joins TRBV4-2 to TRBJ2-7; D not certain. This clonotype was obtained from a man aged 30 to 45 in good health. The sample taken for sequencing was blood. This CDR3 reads CASSQESDREQYF. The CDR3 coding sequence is TGTGCCAGCAGCCAAGAATCAGATAGGGAGCAGTACTTC.